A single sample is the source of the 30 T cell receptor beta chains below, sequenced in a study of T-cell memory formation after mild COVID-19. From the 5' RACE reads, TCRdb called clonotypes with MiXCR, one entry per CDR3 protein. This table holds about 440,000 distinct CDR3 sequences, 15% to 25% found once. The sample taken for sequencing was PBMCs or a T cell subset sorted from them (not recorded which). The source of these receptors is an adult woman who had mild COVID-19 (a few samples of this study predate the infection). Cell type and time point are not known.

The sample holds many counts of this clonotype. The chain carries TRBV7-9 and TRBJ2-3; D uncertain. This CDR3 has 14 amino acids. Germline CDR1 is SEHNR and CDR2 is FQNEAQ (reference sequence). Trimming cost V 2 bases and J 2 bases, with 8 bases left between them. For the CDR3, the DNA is TGTGCCAGCAGCTTAATGCAGCACACAGATACGCAGTATTTT. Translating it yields CASSLMQHTDTQYF.

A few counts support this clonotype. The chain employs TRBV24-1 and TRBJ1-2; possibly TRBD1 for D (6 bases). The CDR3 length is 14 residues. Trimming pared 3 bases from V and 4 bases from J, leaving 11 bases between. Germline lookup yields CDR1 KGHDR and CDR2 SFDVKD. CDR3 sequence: CATSDDGTSYGYTF. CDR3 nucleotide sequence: TGTGCCACCAGTGATGACGGGACAAGCTATGGCTACACCTTC.

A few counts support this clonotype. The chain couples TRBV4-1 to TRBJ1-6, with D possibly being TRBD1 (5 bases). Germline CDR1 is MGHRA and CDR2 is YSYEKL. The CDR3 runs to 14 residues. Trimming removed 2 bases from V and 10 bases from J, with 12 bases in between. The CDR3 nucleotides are TGCGCCAGCAGCCAAATGGGGACGGAGTCACCCCTCCACTTT. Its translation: CASSQMGTESPLHF.

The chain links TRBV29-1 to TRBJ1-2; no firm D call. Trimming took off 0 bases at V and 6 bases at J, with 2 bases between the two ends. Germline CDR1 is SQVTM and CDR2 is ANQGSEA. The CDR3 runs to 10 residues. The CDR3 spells CSVEENGYTF. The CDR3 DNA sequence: TGCAGCGTTGAAGAGAATGGCTACACCTTC.

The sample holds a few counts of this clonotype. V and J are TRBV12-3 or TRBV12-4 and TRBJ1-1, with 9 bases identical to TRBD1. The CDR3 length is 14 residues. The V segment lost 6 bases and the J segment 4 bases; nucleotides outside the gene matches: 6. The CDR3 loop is CASRGQGYPTEAFF. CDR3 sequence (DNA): TGTGCCAGCAGGGGACAGGGTTACCCCACTGAAGCTTTCTTT.

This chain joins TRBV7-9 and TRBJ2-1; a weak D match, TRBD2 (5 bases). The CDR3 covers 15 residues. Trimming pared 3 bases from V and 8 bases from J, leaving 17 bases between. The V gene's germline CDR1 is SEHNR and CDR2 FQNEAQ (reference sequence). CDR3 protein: CASSFSGNKVDEQFF. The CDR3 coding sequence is TGTGCCAGCAGCTTCTCCGGGAACAAAGTGGATGAGCAGTTCTTC.

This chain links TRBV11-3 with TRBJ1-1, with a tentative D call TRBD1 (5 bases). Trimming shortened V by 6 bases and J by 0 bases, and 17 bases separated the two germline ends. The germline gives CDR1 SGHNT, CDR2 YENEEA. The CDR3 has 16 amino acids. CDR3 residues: CASSPTFRTLNTEAFF. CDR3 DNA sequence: TGTGCCAGCAGTCCAACCTTTCGGACATTGAACACTGAAGCTTTCTTT.

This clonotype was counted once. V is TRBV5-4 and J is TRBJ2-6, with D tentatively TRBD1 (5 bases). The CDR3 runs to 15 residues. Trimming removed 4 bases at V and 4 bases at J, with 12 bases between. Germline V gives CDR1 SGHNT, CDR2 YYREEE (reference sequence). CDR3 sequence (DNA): TGTGCCAGCAGCATGGACACGAGGGGGGCCAACGTCCTGACTTTC. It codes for CASSMDTRGANVLTF.

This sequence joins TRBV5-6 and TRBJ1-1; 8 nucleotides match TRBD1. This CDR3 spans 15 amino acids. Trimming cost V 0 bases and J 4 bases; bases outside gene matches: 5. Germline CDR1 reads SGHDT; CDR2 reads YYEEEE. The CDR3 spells CASSLELTGGTEAFF. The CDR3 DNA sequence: TGTGCCAGCAGCTTGGAGTTAACAGGGGGCACTGAAGCTTTCTTT.

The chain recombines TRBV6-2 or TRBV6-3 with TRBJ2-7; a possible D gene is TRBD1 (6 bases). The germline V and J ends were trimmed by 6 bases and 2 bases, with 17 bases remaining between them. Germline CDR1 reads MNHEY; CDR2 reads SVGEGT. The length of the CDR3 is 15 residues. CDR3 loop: CASSKTGTTAYEQYF. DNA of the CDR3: TGTGCCAGCAGCAAAACGGGGACAACAGCCTACGAGCAGTACTTC.

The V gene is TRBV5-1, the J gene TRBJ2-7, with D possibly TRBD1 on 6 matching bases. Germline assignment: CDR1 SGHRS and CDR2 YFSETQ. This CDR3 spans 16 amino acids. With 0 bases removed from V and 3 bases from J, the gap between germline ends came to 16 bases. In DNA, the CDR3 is TGCGCCAGCAGCTTGGACAGGGCTAAAGCGATCTACGAGCAGTACTTC. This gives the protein CASSLDRAKAIYEQYF.

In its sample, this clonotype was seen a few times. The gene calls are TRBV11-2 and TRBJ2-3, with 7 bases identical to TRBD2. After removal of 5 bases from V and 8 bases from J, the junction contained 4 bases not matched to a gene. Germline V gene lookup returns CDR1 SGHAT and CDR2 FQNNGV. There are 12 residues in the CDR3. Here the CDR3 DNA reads TGTGCCAGCAGCAGACTAGCAGTTACGCAGTATTTT. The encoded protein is CASSRLAVTQYF.

This CDR3 reads CASSDLGRKETQYF. The CDR3 DNA reads as TGTGCCAGCAGTGATCTGGGCAGAAAAGAGACCCAGTACTTC. The chain is built from TRBV2 and TRBJ2-5; D ambiguous. Trimming cost V 3 bases and J 3 bases, with 11 bases left between them. Germline values: CDR1 SNHLY, CDR2 FYNNEI. This CDR3 contains 14 residues.

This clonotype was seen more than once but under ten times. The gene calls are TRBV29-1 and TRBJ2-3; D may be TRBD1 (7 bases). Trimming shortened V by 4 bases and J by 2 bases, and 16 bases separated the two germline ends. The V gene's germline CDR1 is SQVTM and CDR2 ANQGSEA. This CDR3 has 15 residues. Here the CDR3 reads CSVGPAGQPTDTQYF. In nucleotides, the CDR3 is TGCAGCGTTGGCCCTGCGGGACAGCCCACAGATACGCAGTATTTT.

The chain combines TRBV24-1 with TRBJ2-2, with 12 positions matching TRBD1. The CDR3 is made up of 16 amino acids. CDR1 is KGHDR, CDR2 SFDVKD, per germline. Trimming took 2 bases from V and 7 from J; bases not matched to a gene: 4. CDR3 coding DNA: TGTGCCACCAGTGATTGGGGACAGGGGGCGGTCGGGGAGCTGTTTTTT. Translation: CATSDWGQGAVGELFF.

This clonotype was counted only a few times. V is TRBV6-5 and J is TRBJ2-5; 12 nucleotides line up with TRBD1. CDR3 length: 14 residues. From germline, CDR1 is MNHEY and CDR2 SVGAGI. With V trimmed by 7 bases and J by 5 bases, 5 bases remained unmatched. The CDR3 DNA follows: TGTGCCAGCACCATGGGACAGGGGGCTGAGACCCAGTACTTC. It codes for CASTMGQGAETQYF.

Written as DNA, the CDR3 is TGTGCCAGCAGTCATAGACCAGAAGACGTAGATACGCAGTATTTT. Translation: CASSHRPEDVDTQYF. The chain is built from TRBV7-8 and TRBJ2-3; D is unresolved. Germline CDR1 and CDR2: SGHVS and FQNEAQ. This CDR3 is built from 15 residues. Deletions cut 6 bases from V and 5 bases from J, with 18 bases between.

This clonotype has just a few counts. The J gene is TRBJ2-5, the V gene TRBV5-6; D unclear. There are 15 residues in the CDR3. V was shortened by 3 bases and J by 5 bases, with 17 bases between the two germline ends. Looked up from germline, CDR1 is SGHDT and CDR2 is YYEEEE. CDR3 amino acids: CASSSRLGIPETQYF. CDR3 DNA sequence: TGTGCCAGCAGCTCGCGTCTCGGCATCCCGGAGACCCAGTACTTC.

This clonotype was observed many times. CDR3 protein: CASSYGQAGDEQYF. CDR3 DNA: TGCGCCAGCAGCTACGGACAGGCGGGGGACGAGCAGTACTTC. The chain uses TRBV5-1 and TRBJ2-7, with D perhaps assigned TRBD1 or TRBD2 (7 bases each). Between the trimmed V and J ends, which lost 3 bases and 5 bases, there was a span of 15 bases. This CDR3 has 14 amino acids. Germline lookup yields CDR1 SGHRS and CDR2 YFSETQ.

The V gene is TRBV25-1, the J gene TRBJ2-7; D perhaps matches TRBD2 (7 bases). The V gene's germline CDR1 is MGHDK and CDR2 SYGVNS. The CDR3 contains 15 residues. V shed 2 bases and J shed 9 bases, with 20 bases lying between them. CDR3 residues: CASSEAGGGGRRQYF. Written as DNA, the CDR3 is TGTGCCAGCAGTGAAGCAGGCGGGGGCGGACGAAGGCAGTACTTC.

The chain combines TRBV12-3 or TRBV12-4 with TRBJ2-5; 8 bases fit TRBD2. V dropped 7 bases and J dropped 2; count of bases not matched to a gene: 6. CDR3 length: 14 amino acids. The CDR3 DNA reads TGTGCCAGCAACCCTCGGGGGGGGCAAGAGACCCAGTACTTC. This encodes CASNPRGGQETQYF.

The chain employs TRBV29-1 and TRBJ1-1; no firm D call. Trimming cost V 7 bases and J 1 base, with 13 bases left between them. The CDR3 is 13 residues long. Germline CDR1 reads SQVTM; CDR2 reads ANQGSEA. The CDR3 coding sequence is TGCAGCGCTCTAGGGCCCTCGAACACTGAAGCTTTCTTT. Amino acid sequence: CSALGPSNTEAFF. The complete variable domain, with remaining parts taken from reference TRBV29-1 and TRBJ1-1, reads SAVISQKPSRDICQRGTSLTIQCQVDSQVTMMFWYRQQPGQSLTLIATANQGSEATYESGFVIDKFPISRPNLTFSTLTVSNMSPEDSSIYLCSALGPSNTEAFFGQGTRLTVV.

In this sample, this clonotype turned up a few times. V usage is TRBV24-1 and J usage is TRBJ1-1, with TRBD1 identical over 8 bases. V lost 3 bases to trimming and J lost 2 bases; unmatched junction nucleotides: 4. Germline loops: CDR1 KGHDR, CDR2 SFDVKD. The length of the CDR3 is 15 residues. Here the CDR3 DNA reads TGTGCCACCAGTGATCCAGGGGGCCCTAACACTGAAGCTTTCTTT. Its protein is CATSDPGGPNTEAFF.

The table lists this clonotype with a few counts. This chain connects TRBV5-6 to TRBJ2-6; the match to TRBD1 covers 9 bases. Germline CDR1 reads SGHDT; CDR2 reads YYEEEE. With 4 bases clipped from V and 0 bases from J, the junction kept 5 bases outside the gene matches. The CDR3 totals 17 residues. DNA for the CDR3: TGTGCCAGCAGCGTGTACAGGGGGCTCTCTGGGGCCAACGTCCTGACTTTC. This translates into CASSVYRGLSGANVLTF.

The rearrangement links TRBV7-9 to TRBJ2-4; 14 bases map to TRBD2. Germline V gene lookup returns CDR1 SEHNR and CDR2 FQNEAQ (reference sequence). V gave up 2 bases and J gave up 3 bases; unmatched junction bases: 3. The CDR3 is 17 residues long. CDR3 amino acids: CASSLSGLAGVKNIQYF. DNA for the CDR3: TGTGCCAGCAGCTTATCGGGACTAGCGGGAGTCAAAAACATTCAGTACTTC.

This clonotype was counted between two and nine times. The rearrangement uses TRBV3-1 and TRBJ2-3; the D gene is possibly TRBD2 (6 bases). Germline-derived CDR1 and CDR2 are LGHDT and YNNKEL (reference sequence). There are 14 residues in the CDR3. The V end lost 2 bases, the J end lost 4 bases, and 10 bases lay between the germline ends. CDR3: CASSQRPSADTQYF. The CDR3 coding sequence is TGTGCCAGCAGCCAAAGACCTAGCGCAGATACGCAGTATTTT.

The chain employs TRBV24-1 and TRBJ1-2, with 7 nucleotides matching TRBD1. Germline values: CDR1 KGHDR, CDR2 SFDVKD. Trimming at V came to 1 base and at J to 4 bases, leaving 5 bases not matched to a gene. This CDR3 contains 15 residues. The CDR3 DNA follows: TGTGCCACCAGTGATTTTCAGGACAGGTCCTATGGCTACACCTTC. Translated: CATSDFQDRSYGYTF.

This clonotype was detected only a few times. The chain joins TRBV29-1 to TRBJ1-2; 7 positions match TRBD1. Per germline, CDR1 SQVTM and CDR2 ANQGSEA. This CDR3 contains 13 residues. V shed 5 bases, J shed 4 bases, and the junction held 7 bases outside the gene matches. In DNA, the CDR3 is TGCAGCGTTCCTGACAGGGCAGGCTATGGCTACACCTTC. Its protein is CSVPDRAGYGYTF. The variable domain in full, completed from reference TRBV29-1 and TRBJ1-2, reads SAVISQKPSRDICQRGTSLTIQCQVDSQVTMMFWYRQQPGQSLTLIATANQGSEATYESGFVIDKFPISRPNLTFSTLTVSNMSPEDSSIYLCSVPDRAGYGYTFGSGTRLTVV.

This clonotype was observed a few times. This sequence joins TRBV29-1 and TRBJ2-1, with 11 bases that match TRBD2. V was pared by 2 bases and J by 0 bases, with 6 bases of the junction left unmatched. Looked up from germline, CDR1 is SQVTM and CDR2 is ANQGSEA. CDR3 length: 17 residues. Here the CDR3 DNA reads TGCAGCGTTGAACCCCTAGCGGGAGGCTACTCCTACAATGAGCAGTTCTTC. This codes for CSVEPLAGGYSYNEQFF.

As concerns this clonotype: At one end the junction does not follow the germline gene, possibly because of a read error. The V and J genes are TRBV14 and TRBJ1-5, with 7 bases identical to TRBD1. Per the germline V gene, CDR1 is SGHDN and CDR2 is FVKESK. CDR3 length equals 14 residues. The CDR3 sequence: CASSQQGVNQPKHF. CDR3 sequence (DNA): TGTGCCAGCAGCCAACAGGGGGTCAATCAGCCCAAGCATTTT.